These 32 T cell receptor beta chains originate from one sample sequenced in a study of identical twins. TCRdb re-called the 5' RACE reads through MiXCR, storing one row per CDR3 protein. The data contain 750,000 to 950,000 distinct CDR3 sequences, 12% of them seen just once; the ten biggest clones take up around 1.5%. These data also formed part of another study, on yellow fever vaccine responses in identical twins.

Material for sequencing was PBMCs. These receptors all stem from a woman under 30 in good health.

The chain has TRBV5-1 and TRBJ2-1; D call uncertain. Trimming cost V 0 bases and J 6 bases, with 10 bases left between them. CDR3 length: 14 residues. Germline V CDR1 and CDR2: SGHRS, YFSETQ. The CDR3 DNA is TGCGCCAGCAGCTTGGTGGTAGTGGGCAATGAGCAGTTCTTC. Amino acids: CASSLVVVGNEQFF.

In its sample, this clonotype was seen a few times. The chain carries TRBV20-1 and TRBJ2-3; D may be TRBD1 or TRBD2 (5 bases each). This CDR3 comprises 17 residues. Trimming stripped 0 bases from V and 4 bases from J, with 20 bases between. Germline V gene lookup returns CDR1 DFQATT and CDR2 SNEGSKA (reference sequence). As DNA, the CDR3 is TGCAGTGCTAGAGATCCAGCCGGGGCCAGGGCGCCAGATACGCAGTATTTT. This codes for CSARDPAGARAPDTQYF.

The chain combines TRBV20-1 with TRBJ2-3, with TRBD2 matching over 9 bases. CDR3 size: 13 residues. The germline CDR1 and CDR2 sequences are DFQATT and SNEGSKA (reference sequence). The junction had 5 bases not matched to a gene; V was cut back by 6 bases and J by 4 bases. CDR3 bases: TGCAGTGCGGTTCTAGCGGGGCCAGATACGCAGTATTTT. It specifies CSAVLAGPDTQYF.

The J gene is TRBJ2-2, the V gene TRBV7-8; 10 bases line up with TRBD1. This CDR3 contains 18 residues. The V gene's germline CDR1 is SGHVS and CDR2 FQNEAQ. Germline trimming cut 1 base from V and 6 bases from J; bases unmatched to any gene: 11. CDR3 sequence: CASSLGGRQGAVSGELFF. Written as DNA, the CDR3 is TGTGCCAGCAGCTTAGGGGGGCGACAGGGGGCGGTTTCCGGGGAGCTGTTTTTT.

This clonotype came up many times. CDR3 sequence: CAISDGLAGVGYEQYF. The DNA for the CDR3 is TGTGCCATCAGTGATGGCCTAGCGGGAGTTGGCTACGAGCAGTACTTC. The gene calls are TRBV10-3 and TRBJ2-7; 10 bases map to TRBD2. Germline trimming cut 3 bases from V and 3 bases from J; bases unmatched to any gene: 8. Germline-derived CDR1 and CDR2 are ENHRY and SYGVKD. CDR3 size: 16 residues.

This clonotype has at least ten counts. V and J are TRBV2 and TRBJ2-4; D is unclear. V lost 3 bases and J lost 9, with 15 bases in between. Germline V gene lookup returns CDR1 SNHLY and CDR2 FYNNEI. This CDR3 has 14 amino acids. CDR3 in DNA: TGTGCCAGCAGTGATGTGGAAGTCGTAAGCATTCAGTACTTC. It is translated as CASSDVEVVSIQYF.

The CDR3 here is CSARDNRGGLMDQETQYF. As DNA, the CDR3 is TGCAGTGCTAGAGATAACCGCGGGGGGCTCATGGACCAAGAGACCCAGTACTTC. This chain joins TRBV20-1 and TRBJ2-5; 8 nucleotides match TRBD2. Per germline, CDR1 DFQATT and CDR2 SNEGSKA (reference sequence). The CDR3 consists of 18 residues. V shed 0 bases and J 0 bases; nucleotides not matched to a gene: 12.

This clonotype was counted only a few times. V gene TRBV18 combines with J gene TRBJ2-1, with D perhaps TRBD1 (5 bases). In germline, CDR1 is KGHSH, CDR2 LQKENI. V gave up 1 base and J gave up 7 bases, with 8 bases separating them. The length of the CDR3 is 13 residues. In DNA form, the CDR3 reads TGTGCCAGCTCACCACTTTCAGGGAATGAGCAGTTCTTC. It yields the protein CASSPLSGNEQFF.

V is TRBV4-2 and J is TRBJ2-1, with a possible D match to TRBD1 (7 bases). The V and J ends lost 2 bases and 6 bases respectively, with 17 bases between them. CDR3 length: 16 amino acids. In germline, CDR1 is LGHNA, CDR2 YNFKEQ. DNA for the CDR3: TGTGCCAGCAGCCAAAACCCTGCGGGGACAGTCAATGAGCAGTTCTTC. This sequence encodes CASSQNPAGTVNEQFF.

This clonotype was observed at least ten times. The V gene is TRBV12-3 or TRBV12-4, the J gene TRBJ1-1; 10 bases line up with TRBD1. V was pared by 6 bases and J by 11 bases, with 9 bases of the junction left unmatched. The CDR3 consists of 13 residues. Written as DNA, the CDR3 is TGTGCCAGCAGCCAGGGACAGGGGATGAAGGCTTTCTTT. It encodes CASSQGQGMKAFF.

This clonotype was seen many times. This chain joins TRBV21-1 and TRBJ2-7; the DNA was not used to check the table's D call, TRBD1. TRBV21-1 is labeled a pseudogene. CDR3 length: 16 amino acids. CDR3 nucleotide sequence: TGTGCCAGCTTCAATTCCCGGAGGGGGAGCTCCTACGAGCAGTACGTC. Protein: CASFNSRRGSSYEQYV.

J is TRBJ2-7 and V is TRBV10-1; 7 bases match TRBD2. Germline-derived CDR1 and CDR2 are WNHNN and SYGVQD (reference sequence). The CDR3 loop spans 15 amino acids. Losses at the gene ends were 2 bases for V and 0 bases for J; bases not matched to a gene: 4. The CDR3 loop reads CASSEMRGSSYEQYF. CDR3 in DNA: TGCGCCAGCAGTGAGATGCGGGGGAGCTCCTACGAGCAGTACTTC.

This clonotype was recorded many times. The J gene is TRBJ1-2, the V gene TRBV4-2; a weak D match, TRBD1 (5 bases). The V end lost 0 bases, the J end lost 2 bases, and 7 bases lay between the germline ends. The CDR3 has 14 residues. Per germline, CDR1 LGHNA and CDR2 YNFKEQ. In nucleotides, the CDR3 is TGTGCCAGCAGCCAAGACGGACAAAACTATGGCTACACCTTC. It codes for CASSQDGQNYGYTF.

The gene calls are TRBV20-1 and TRBJ1-1; TRBD1 is a possible D gene (6 bases). The CDR3 extends over 15 amino acids. Trimming pared 3 bases from V and 6 bases from J, leaving 20 bases between. Per germline, CDR1 DFQATT and CDR2 SNEGSKA (reference sequence). CDR3 protein: CSASFRGAGIAEAFF. The CDR3 DNA reads as TGCAGTGCTAGCTTTCGGGGGGCAGGGATCGCTGAAGCTTTCTTT.

The rearrangement uses TRBV3-1 and TRBJ1-2; D uncertain. The V gene lost 1 base and the J gene lost 6 bases, with 6 bases spanning the gap. The CDR3 totals 12 residues. Germline values: CDR1 LGHDT, CDR2 YNNKEL (reference sequence). The CDR3 nucleotides read TGTGCCAGCAGCCAAGGATGGGATGGCTACACCTTC. This encodes CASSQGWDGYTF.

This clonotype was seen a handful of times. V and J are TRBV29-1 and TRBJ2-3; 8 bases match TRBD1. With V trimmed by 7 bases and J by 3 bases, 9 bases remained unmatched. Germline loops: CDR1 SQVTM, CDR2 ANQGSEA. The CDR3 runs 14 residues. This CDR3 reads CSAEGDRQTDTQYF. DNA of the CDR3: TGCAGCGCTGAGGGGGACAGGCAGACAGATACGCAGTATTTT.

This chain links TRBV6-1 with TRBJ2-1; TRBD2 is a possible D gene (7 bases). The CDR3 is 14 residues long. Trimming removed 6 bases from V and 10 bases from J, with 19 bases in between. CDR1 and CDR2 from the germline V gene are MNHNS and SASEGT. Here the CDR3 reads CASSASGLGAEQFF. The CDR3 DNA follows: TGTGCCAGCAGCGCTAGCGGACTGGGGGCGGAGCAGTTCTTC.

This rearrangement joins TRBV12-3 or TRBV12-4 to TRBJ2-7, with D perhaps given as TRBD1 or TRBD2 (7 bases each). Trimming stripped 3 bases from V and 8 bases from J, with 20 bases between. There are 15 residues in the CDR3. The CDR3 DNA reads TGTGCCAGCAGTTTTTCAGGCAGGGGGGGACCTCAGCAGTACTTC. Amino acid sequence: CASSFSGRGGPQQYF.

This clonotype was counted only a few times. The chain is built from TRBV20-1 and TRBJ2-1; the match to TRBD2 covers 9 bases. With 4 bases clipped from V and 7 bases from J, the junction kept 5 bases outside the gene matches. The CDR3 runs 13 residues. Germline values: CDR1 DFQATT, CDR2 SNEGSKA (reference sequence). CDR3 in DNA: TGCAGTGCTAAGCGGGGGGCCTTAAATGAGCAGTTCTTC. This gives the protein CSAKRGALNEQFF.

This clonotype was picked up a small number of times. This rearrangement joins TRBV3-1 to TRBJ1-1; possibly TRBD1 for D (6 bases). This CDR3 contains 15 residues. Per the germline V gene, CDR1 is LGHDT and CDR2 is YNNKEL (reference sequence). The V end was cut by 0 bases, the J end by 1 base, with 9 bases between. As DNA, the CDR3 is TGTGCCAGCAGCCAAGAACGGGGGCAGAACACTGAAGCTTTCTTT. Protein: CASSQERGQNTEAFF.

The chain uses TRBV28 and TRBJ2-2; a possible D gene is TRBD1 (5 bases). CDR1 is MDHEN, CDR2 SYDVKM, per germline. CDR3 length equals 14 residues. Deletions cut 5 bases from V and 13 bases from J, with 20 bases between. CDR3 nucleotides: TGTGCCAGCAGTAGCAGCCCCCGGACACCGGGGCTGTTTTTT. It codes for CASSSSPRTPGLFF.

The chain employs TRBV5-1 and TRBJ2-7; perhaps D is TRBD1 or TRBD2 (5 bases each). The CDR3 sequence is 14 residues long. Per germline, CDR1 SGHRS and CDR2 YFSETQ. Trimming shortened V by 4 bases and J by 2 bases, and 13 bases separated the two germline ends. Here the CDR3 reads CASSPQDSAYEQYF. The CDR3, as DNA: TGCGCCAGCAGCCCACAGGACTCGGCCTACGAGCAGTACTTC.

CDR3 DNA: TGTGCCAGCAGTTCCCACCTGGGTAGAGGTGAGCAGTTCTTC. Protein sequence: CASSSHLGRGEQFF. The chain recombines TRBV28 with TRBJ2-1; the D is unclear. The CDR3 has 14 amino acids. Trimming took off 4 bases at V and 9 bases at J, with 16 bases between the two ends. CDR1 and CDR2 from the germline V gene are MDHEN and SYDVKM.

Only a few counts were recorded for this clonotype. The chain links TRBV9 to TRBJ2-1; D unresolved. The CDR3 sequence is 15 residues long. V lost 0 bases to trimming and J lost 0 bases, with 7 bases between them. CDR1 and CDR2 from the germline V gene are SGDLS and YYNGEE. The CDR3 spells CASSVDPSSYNEQFF. CDR3 sequence (DNA): TGTGCCAGCAGCGTAGATCCCAGCTCCTACAATGAGCAGTTCTTC.

The J gene is TRBJ2-5, the V gene TRBV11-2; the match to TRBD1 covers 7 bases. Germline V lookup: CDR1 SGHAT, CDR2 FQNNGV. V dropped 5 bases and J dropped 4; count of bases not matched to a gene: 4. This CDR3 contains 13 residues. The CDR3 sequence is CASSVTGSETQYF. Here the CDR3 DNA reads TGTGCCAGCAGCGTGACAGGGTCAGAGACCCAGTACTTC.

The table lists this clonotype with a few counts. The chain recombines TRBV25-1 with TRBJ2-2; D is unclear. Germline loops: CDR1 MGHDK, CDR2 SYGVNS. V lost 1 base, J lost 5 bases, and 5 bases lay in between. The CDR3 is 13 residues long. The CDR3, as DNA: TGTGCCAGCAGTGAATGGGGAACCGGGGAGCTGTTTTTT. This encodes CASSEWGTGELFF.

The table lists this clonotype with many counts. The chain combines TRBV20-1 with TRBJ1-2; unclear D gene. Germline CDR1 reads DFQATT; CDR2 reads SNEGSKA (reference sequence). Trimming removed 5 bases from V and 4 bases from J, with 17 bases in between. This CDR3 spans 14 amino acids. The CDR3 nucleotides are TGCAGTGCTCCGACGGACGAAGGCCTCTATGGCTACACCTTC. Translating gives CSAPTDEGLYGYTF.

The V call is TRBV10-2, the J call TRBJ2-7; TRBD2 might be the D (7 bases). V was trimmed by 2 bases and J by 4 bases, leaving 12 bases between them. The germline V gene has CDR1 WSHSY and CDR2 SAAADI. This CDR3 is 14 amino acids long. The CDR3 DNA reads TGCGCCAGCAGTGAGAGGGGGAGGGGATACGAGCAGTACGTC. Its protein is CASSERGRGYEQYV.

The table lists this clonotype with a few counts. V usage is TRBV12-3 or TRBV12-4 and J usage is TRBJ2-2; no firm D call. The CDR3 extends over 11 amino acids. Deletions cut 8 bases from V and 7 bases from J, with 8 bases between. CDR3 sequence reads: CASVGGGELFF. The CDR3 region has the DNA TGTGCCAGCGTCGGCGGCGGGGAGCTGTTTTTT.

This clonotype was seen a handful of times. The V and J genes are TRBV24-1 and TRBJ2-3; 7 bases are a match to TRBD2. V was pared by 9 bases and J by 3 bases, with 11 bases of the junction left unmatched. The V gene's germline CDR1 is KGHDR and CDR2 SFDVKD. This CDR3 has 15 residues. CDR3 sequence reads: CATARREGTTDTQYF. DNA of the CDR3: TGTGCCACCGCGAGGAGGGAGGGGACTACAGATACGCAGTATTTT.

The V call is TRBV12-3 or TRBV12-4, the J call TRBJ2-7, with 11 bases that match TRBD2. The CDR3 extends over 14 amino acids. Trimming removed 5 bases from V and 7 bases from J; junction bases left unmatched: 7. CDR3 protein: CASSPGTSGFEQYF. The DNA of the CDR3 is TGTGCCAGCAGTCCCGGGACTAGCGGCTTTGAGCAGTACTTC.

The chain joins TRBV20-1 to TRBJ2-1, with TRBD2 as a possible D gene (5 bases). Germline CDR1 and CDR2: DFQATT and SNEGSKA (reference sequence). The length of the CDR3 is 16 residues. Trimming removed 3 bases from V and 0 bases from J, with 15 bases in between. CDR3 sequence reads: CSASTERPSSYNEQFF. The CDR3 DNA reads TGCAGTGCTAGTACCGAGCGGCCGAGCTCCTACAATGAGCAGTTCTTC.